This T cell receptor (beta chain) is drawn from a study of long-term antiretroviral therapy in people with HIV. Across the whole study: It was about a decade after the earliest samples that the 2015 immediate-ART recommendation appeared. The study, taken as a whole, reports: The repertoire was dominated at all time points by clones expanded before ART.

CDR3 length equals 13 residues. Per germline, CDR1 MDHEN and CDR2 SYDVKM. V was pared by 6 bases and J by 5 bases, with 4 bases of the junction left unmatched. Survey-level immunoSEQ v3.0 assays were run. The assay was immunoSEQ multiplex PCR, and TCRdb's table has in-frame clones only and misses some. The sample carries about 28,000 clones, about 90% recorded once. This clone appeared a single time. Its target is unknown. The V and J genes are TRBV28 and TRBJ2-5, with 9 bases that match TRBD1. Sequencing was performed on unsorted PBMCs, taken 2 years after starting antiretroviral therapy. The receptor was isolated from a man aged 45-60 years with HIV. CDR3 region: CASRGTGRETQYF. In DNA form, the CDR3 reads TGTGCCAGCAGGGGGACAGGGAGGGAGACCCAGTACTTC.